This TCR beta chain was sequenced during a study of blood T cell repertoires in COVID-19. The wider study: Sources were T cells, B-cell-depleted T cells, or PBMCs; the material itself was cDNA or gDNA.

In the original workflow: Scientists estimated how many nucleated cells there were by amplifying reference gene primers. Assay used: immunoSEQ multiplex PCR; TCRdb lists only in-frame clones, some missing. V, J and clone size were drawn from that table, and D and trimming were deduced from the DNA. The sample shows about 86,000 clones, about 89% of them seen only once. Trimming took 6 bases from V and 3 from J; bases not matched to a gene: 9. The CDR3 loop spans 16 amino acids. From germline, CDR1 is WNHNN and CDR2 SYGVQD (reference sequence). The genes are TRBV10-1 and TRBJ2-1, with 9 bases identical to TRBD2. The sample consisted of peripheral blood. This clonotype originated in a human donor in a cohort sampled during active COVID-19. CDR3 sequence (DNA): TGCGCCAGCAGCCTTGACCTAGCGGGGATCTACAATGAGCAGTTCTTC. As protein: CASSLDLAGIYNEQFF.